Sequencing of this TCR beta chain was carried out in a study of T cell responses to AZD1222 COVID-19 vaccine. The method was immunoSEQ multiplex PCR; TCRdb's version includes in-frame clones alone and lacks a portion of them. The sample lists 100,000 to 140,000 clones; just over 90% were seen once. V was cut by 8 bases and J by 2 bases, with 9 bases left in between. The CDR3 totals 13 residues. The germline CDR1 and CDR2 sequences are MNHEY and SVGAGI. The sample was peripheral blood, taken 28 days after the second AZD1222 dose. V is TRBV6-5 and J is TRBJ1-4; no definite D call. This TCR derives from an adult who received the AZD1222 COVID-19 vaccine. CDR3 loop: CASWAYTNEKLFF. The CDR3 DNA follows: TGTGCCAGCTGGGCTTACACTAATGAAAAACTGTTTTTT.